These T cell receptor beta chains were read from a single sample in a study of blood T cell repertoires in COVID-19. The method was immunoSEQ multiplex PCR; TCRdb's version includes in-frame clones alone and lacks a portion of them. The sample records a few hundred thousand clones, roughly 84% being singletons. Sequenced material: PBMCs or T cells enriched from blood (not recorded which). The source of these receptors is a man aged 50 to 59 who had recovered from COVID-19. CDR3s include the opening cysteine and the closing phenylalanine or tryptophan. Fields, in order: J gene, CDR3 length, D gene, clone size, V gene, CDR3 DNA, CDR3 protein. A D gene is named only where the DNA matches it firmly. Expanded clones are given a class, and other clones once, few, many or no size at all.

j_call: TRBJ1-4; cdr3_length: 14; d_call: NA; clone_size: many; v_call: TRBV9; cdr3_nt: TGTGCCAGCAGCCCAAGACATCAGTATGAAAAACTGTTTTTT; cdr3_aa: CASSPRHQYEKLFF
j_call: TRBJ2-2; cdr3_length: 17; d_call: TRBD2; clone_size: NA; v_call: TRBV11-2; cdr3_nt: TGTGCCAGCAGCTGGGGGCCTAGCGGGGCGAACACCGGGGAGCTGTTTTTT; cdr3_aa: CASSWGPSGANTGELFF
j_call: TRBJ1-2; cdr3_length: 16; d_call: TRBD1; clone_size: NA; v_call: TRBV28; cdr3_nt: TGTGCCAGCAGTCCCCCGGGACAGGGGGTATTGCGGGGCTACACCTTC; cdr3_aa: CASSPPGQGVLRGYTF
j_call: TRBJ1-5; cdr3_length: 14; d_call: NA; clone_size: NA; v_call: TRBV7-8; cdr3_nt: TGTGCCAGCAGTGGAGGACGGAGTAATCAGCCCCAGCATTTT; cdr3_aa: CASSGGRSNQPQHF
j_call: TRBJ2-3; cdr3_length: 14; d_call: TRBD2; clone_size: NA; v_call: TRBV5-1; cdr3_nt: TGCGCCAGCAGGATAGCGGGGGAGGCAGATACGCAGTATTTT; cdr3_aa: CASRIAGEADTQYF
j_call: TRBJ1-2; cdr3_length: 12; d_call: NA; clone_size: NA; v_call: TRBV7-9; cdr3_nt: TGTGCCAGCAGCTTCGGTATCTATGGCTACACCTTC; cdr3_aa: CASSFGIYGYTF
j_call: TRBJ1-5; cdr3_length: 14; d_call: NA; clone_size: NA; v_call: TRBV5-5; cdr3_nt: TGTGCCAGCAGCTTGGGACAACAGGGTCCGGCCCAGCATTTT; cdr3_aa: CASSLGQQGPAQHF
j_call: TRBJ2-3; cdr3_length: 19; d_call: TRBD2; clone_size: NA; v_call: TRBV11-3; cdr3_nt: TGTGCCAGCAGCTTAGTTGAGGGACTAGCGGGAGGGCCGAGGGATACGCAGTATTTT; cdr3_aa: CASSLVEGLAGGPRDTQYF
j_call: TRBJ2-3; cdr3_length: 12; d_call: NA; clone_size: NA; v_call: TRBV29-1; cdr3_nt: TGCAGCCTGGGACTCCACACAGATACGCAGTATTTT; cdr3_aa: CSLGLHTDTQYF
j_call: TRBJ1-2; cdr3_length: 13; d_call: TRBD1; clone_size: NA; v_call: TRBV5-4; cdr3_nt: TGTGCCAGCAGATACAGGGGGAACGCTGGCTACACCTTC; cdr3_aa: CASRYRGNAGYTF
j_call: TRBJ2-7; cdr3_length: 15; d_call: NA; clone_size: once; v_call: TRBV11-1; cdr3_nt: TGTGCCAGCAGCCCACGAGTTGGACAAGTCGGCGAGCAGTACTTC; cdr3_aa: CASSPRVGQVGEQYF
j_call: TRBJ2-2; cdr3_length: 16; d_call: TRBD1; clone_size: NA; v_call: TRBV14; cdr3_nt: TGTGCCAGCAGCCACGGGACAGGCGCGGCCACCGGGGAGCTGTTTTTT; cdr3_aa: CASSHGTGAATGELFF
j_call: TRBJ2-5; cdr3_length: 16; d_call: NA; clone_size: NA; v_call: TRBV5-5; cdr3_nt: TGTGCCAGCAGCTTGACAGGGACCGGCGGCCAAGAGACCCAGTACTTC; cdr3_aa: CASSLTGTGGQETQYF
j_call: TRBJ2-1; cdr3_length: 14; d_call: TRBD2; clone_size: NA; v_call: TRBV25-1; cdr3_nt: TGTGCCAGCGGGGGACTAGCGGGACGCGGTGAGCAGTTCTTC; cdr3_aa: CASGGLAGRGEQFF
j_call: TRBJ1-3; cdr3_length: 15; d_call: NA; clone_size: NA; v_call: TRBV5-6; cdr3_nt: TGTGCCAGCAGCGGAACACAGGCGTACCGAAACACCATATATTTT; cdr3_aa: CASSGTQAYRNTIYF
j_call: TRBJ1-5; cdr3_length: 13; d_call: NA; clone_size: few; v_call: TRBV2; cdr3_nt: TGTGCCTCACAGGAGAATAGCAATCAGCCCCAGCATTTT; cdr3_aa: CASQENSNQPQHF
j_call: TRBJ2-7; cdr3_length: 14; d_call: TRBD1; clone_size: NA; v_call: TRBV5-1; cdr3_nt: TGCGCCAGCAGCTTGGCCGGACAGGGGGACGAGCAGTACTTC; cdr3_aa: CASSLAGQGDEQYF
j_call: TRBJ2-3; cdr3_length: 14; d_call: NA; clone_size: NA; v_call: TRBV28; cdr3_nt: TGTGCCAGCAGCAGGACTACTGACACAGATACGCAGTATTTT; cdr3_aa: CASSRTTDTDTQYF
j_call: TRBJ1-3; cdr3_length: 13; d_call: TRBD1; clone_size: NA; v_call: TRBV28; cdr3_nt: TGTGCCAGCAGTTTAGGACAGGAGGACACCATATATTTT; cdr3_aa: CASSLGQEDTIYF
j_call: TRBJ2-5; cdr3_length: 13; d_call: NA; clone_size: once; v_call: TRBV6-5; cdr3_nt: TGTGCCAGCAACTTAGGACAAGAAGAGACCCAGTACTTC; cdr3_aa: CASNLGQEETQYF